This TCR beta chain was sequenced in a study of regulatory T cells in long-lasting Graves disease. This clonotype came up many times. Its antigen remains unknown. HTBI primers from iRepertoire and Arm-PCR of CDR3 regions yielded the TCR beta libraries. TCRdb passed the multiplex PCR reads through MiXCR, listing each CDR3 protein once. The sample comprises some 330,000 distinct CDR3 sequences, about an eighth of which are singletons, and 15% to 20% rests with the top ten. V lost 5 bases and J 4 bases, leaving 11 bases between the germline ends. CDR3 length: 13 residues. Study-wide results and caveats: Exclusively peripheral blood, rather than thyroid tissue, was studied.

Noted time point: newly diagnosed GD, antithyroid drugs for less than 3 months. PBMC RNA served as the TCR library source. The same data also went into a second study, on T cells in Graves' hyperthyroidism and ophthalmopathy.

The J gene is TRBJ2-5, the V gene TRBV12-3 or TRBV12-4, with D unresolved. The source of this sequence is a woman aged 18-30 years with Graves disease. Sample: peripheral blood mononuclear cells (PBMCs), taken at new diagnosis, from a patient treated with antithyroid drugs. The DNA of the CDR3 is TGTGCCAGCAGTCCTCAGGAAATAGAGACCCAGTACTTC. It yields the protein CASSPQEIETQYF.